One sample yielded the 23 T cell receptor beta chains listed below, sequenced in a study of blood T cell repertoires in COVID-19. Assay: immunoSEQ multiplex PCR; the TCRdb copy retains only in-frame clones and omits some. The data hold roughly 300,000 clones, with approximately 84% observed a single time. Sequencing was done on a sample of peripheral blood. These receptors all stem from a human donor with COVID-19, enrolled during active disease. The donor label of this sample is uncertain.

This clone was counted once. The chain combines TRBV12-3 or TRBV12-4 with TRBJ2-1; D might be TRBD2 (5 bases). V was shortened by 7 bases and J by 9 bases, with 16 bases between the two germline ends. This CDR3 region has 13 residues. CDR3 sequence: CASIPAYAGEQFF. The CDR3 DNA follows: TGTGCCAGCATCCCCGCCTACGCGGGTGAGCAGTTCTTC.

V usage is TRBV9 and J usage is TRBJ1-5; D might be TRBD1 (6 bases). Trimming removed 0 bases from V and 10 bases from J, with 17 bases in between. This CDR3 contains 15 residues. CDR1 SGDLS and CDR2 YYNGEE come from the germline V gene. The CDR3 nucleotides are TGTGCCAGCAGCGTAGATGGTTCAGGGGTCCGTCCCCAGCATTTT. This encodes CASSVDGSGVRPQHF. Looking up the rest from reference TRBV9 and TRBJ1-5 gives the full variable domain: DSGVTQTPKHLITATGQRVTLRCSPRSGDLSVYWYQQSLDQGLQFLIQYYNGEERAKGNILERFSAQQFPDLHSELNLSSLELGDSALYFCASSVDGSGVRPQHFGDGTRLSIL.

This clone came up a few times. This rearrangement joins TRBV11-2 to TRBJ2-5; 11 nucleotides match TRBD2. V shed 2 bases, J shed 1 base, and the junction held 3 bases outside the gene matches. This CDR3 has 16 residues. Germline loops: CDR1 SGHAT, CDR2 FQNNGV. Here the CDR3 reads CASSLNSGRVQETQYF. CDR3 DNA sequence: TGTGCCAGCAGCTTAAATAGCGGGAGGGTCCAAGAGACCCAGTACTTC.

This chain links TRBV7-2 with TRBJ2-1; 10 bases line up with TRBD2. The CDR3 contains 17 residues. J was trimmed by 6 bases and V by 0 bases; bases with no gene match: 8. The germline gives CDR1 SGHTA, CDR2 FQGNSA. DNA of the CDR3: TGTGCCAGCAGCTTAGCGATTTTGGCTAGCGGGAGCAATGAGCAGTTCTTC. Translation: CASSLAILASGSNEQFF.

V usage is TRBV30 and J usage is TRBJ1-6; D perhaps matches TRBD1 (5 bases). Trimming cost V 0 bases and J 9 bases, with 9 bases left between them. The CDR3 has 13 residues. Germline CDR1 GTSNPN, CDR2 SVGIG (reference sequence). The CDR3 region is CAWSVQGSSPLHF. The DNA of the CDR3 is TGTGCCTGGAGTGTGCAGGGTAGTTCACCCCTCCACTTT.

The chain carries TRBV7-8 and TRBJ1-5; weak D call: TRBD1 (6 bases). The germline V gene encodes CDR1 SGHVS and CDR2 FQNEAQ. CDR3 size: 12 residues. V lost 5 bases, J lost 5 bases, and 7 bases lay in between. The CDR3 bases are TGTGCCAGCAGCCGACAGGATCAGCCCCAGCATTTT. This codes for CASSRQDQPQHF.

This chain joins TRBV7-9 and TRBJ1-4; D call uncertain. The V gene lost 5 bases and the J gene lost 10 bases, with 17 bases spanning the gap. CDR3 length equals 14 residues. The germline V gene encodes CDR1 SEHNR and CDR2 FQNEAQ (reference sequence). The CDR3 DNA follows: TGTGCCAGCAGCCAGGACGGAGGATGGGGAAAACTGTTTTTT. Translation: CASSQDGGWGKLFF.

This chain uses TRBV9 with TRBJ2-1; 10 positions agree with TRBD1. Germline V gene sequence: CDR1 SGDLS, CDR2 YYNGEE. The CDR3 is 15 residues long. The ends lost 2 bases at V and 6 bases at J; junction bases unmatched: 5. The CDR3 here is CASSVRTGGLNEQFF. DNA of the CDR3: TGTGCCAGCAGCGTTAGGACAGGGGGTCTCAATGAGCAGTTCTTC.

This chain connects TRBV30 to TRBJ1-5; a weak D match, TRBD1 (5 bases). The CDR3 totals 13 residues. Trimming stripped 5 bases from V and 6 bases from J, with 14 bases between. Germline values: CDR1 GTSNPN, CDR2 SVGIG (reference sequence). The CDR3 loop is CAWDGEGIQPQHF. CDR3 DNA: TGTGCCTGGGATGGGGAGGGGATTCAGCCCCAGCATTTT.

The V and J genes are TRBV15 and TRBJ2-1; TRBD2 is a possible D gene (5 bases). The V gene's germline CDR1 is LNHNV and CDR2 YYDKDF (reference sequence). The CDR3 sequence is 16 residues long. Trimming left V 0 bases short and J 6 bases short, with 15 bases between. Here the CDR3 reads CATSREGWEYANEQFF. The CDR3 nucleotides read TGTGCCACCAGCAGAGAAGGTTGGGAGTACGCCAATGAGCAGTTCTTC.

The chain employs TRBV6-6 and TRBJ1-5; D unresolved. The CDR3 is 12 residues long. Germline V gives CDR1 MNHNY, CDR2 SVGAGI (reference sequence). V gave up 1 base and J gave up 11 bases, with 9 bases separating them. The CDR3, as DNA: TGTGCCAGCAGTTACTGGCTGGAGGCCCAGCATTTT. Protein sequence: CASSYWLEAQHF.

The chain is built from TRBV19 and TRBJ1-1, with 9 bases aligning to TRBD1. The germline gives CDR1 LNHDA, CDR2 SQIVND (reference sequence). The CDR3 sequence is 13 residues long. Unmatched junction bases numbered 9, after V lost 6 bases and J lost 10 bases. CDR3 in DNA: TGTGCCAGTAGCCAGGACAGGGGTAGTTTAGCTTTCTTT. Translating it yields CASSQDRGSLAFF.

This clone has just a few counts. V gene TRBV15 combines with J gene TRBJ2-1; weak D call: TRBD2 (6 bases). Germline V gene data show CDR1 as LNHNV and CDR2 as YYDKDF (reference sequence). Trimming removed 5 bases from V and 1 base from J, with 12 bases in between. This CDR3 spans 15 amino acids. Here the CDR3 reads CATSARLGSYNEQFF. As DNA, the CDR3 is TGTGCCACCAGCGCGCGACTAGGGTCCTACAATGAGCAGTTCTTC. The full variable domain, rest sourced from reference TRBV15 and TRBJ2-1, is DAMVIQNPRYQVTQFGKPVTLSCSQTLNHNVMYWYQQKSSQAPKLLFHYYDKDFNNEADTPDNFQSRRPNTSFCFLDIRSPGLGDTAMYLCATSARLGSYNEQFFGPGTRLTVL.

J is TRBJ2-5 and V is TRBV5-1; 8 bases line up with TRBD2. The germline V gene has CDR1 SGHRS and CDR2 YFSETQ. After removal of 2 bases from V and 5 bases from J, the junction contained 8 bases not matched to a gene. The CDR3 has 15 amino acids. CDR3 bases: TGCGCCAGCAGCTTCCAGCGGGAGCAGGGGGAGACCCAGTACTTC. It translates to CASSFQREQGETQYF.

This clone was found a few times. The rearrangement uses TRBV20-1 and TRBJ2-7, with D possibly being TRBD1 (5 bases). The CDR3 is 14 residues long. V dropped 4 bases and J dropped 5 bases, with 18 bases sitting between them. CDR1 and CDR2 (germline): DFQATT, SNEGSKA (reference sequence). This CDR3 is CSANDPGNINEQYF. The CDR3 DNA reads as TGCAGTGCTAATGATCCAGGGAATATCAACGAGCAGTACTTC.

This clone appeared many times. The V and J genes are TRBV9 and TRBJ1-5, with D perhaps TRBD1 (6 bases). Looked up from germline, CDR1 is SGDLS and CDR2 is YYNGEE. Trimming pared 0 bases from V and 7 bases from J, leaving 8 bases between. This CDR3 comprises 13 residues. CDR3 amino acids: CASSVGGGQPQHF. The CDR3 nucleotides are TGTGCCAGCAGCGTAGGAGGGGGACAGCCCCAGCATTTT.

There are a few counts of this clone. In DNA form, the CDR3 reads TGTGCCAGCAGCTTGGCCGGGACAGGGAATCAGCCCCAGCATTTT. Translating it yields CASSLAGTGNQPQHF. The chain couples TRBV5-4 to TRBJ1-5, with 9 bases lining up with TRBD1. Germline values: CDR1 SGHNT, CDR2 YYREEE (reference sequence). CDR3 size: 15 residues. With V trimmed by 0 bases and J by 4 bases, 2 bases remained unmatched.

J is TRBJ1-5 and V is TRBV7-2; D remains ambiguous. The CDR3 spans 14 residues. The germline CDR1 and CDR2 sequences are SGHTA and FQGNSA. Trimming stripped 5 bases from V and 1 base from J, with 9 bases between. As DNA, the CDR3 is TGTGCCAGCAGCGAGCTGATGAGCAATCAGCCCCAGCATTTT. Amino acid sequence: CASSELMSNQPQHF.

The chain couples TRBV2 to TRBJ1-6; TRBD1 agrees at 7 bases. The length of the CDR3 is 14 residues. CDR1 SNHLY and CDR2 FYNNEI come from the germline V gene. The V and J ends lost 4 bases and 8 bases, in that order; junction bases with no gene match: 5. In nucleotides, the CDR3 is TGTGCCAGCAGTGCCGACAGGGTGGATTCACCCCTCCACTTT. It yields the protein CASSADRVDSPLHF.

The rearrangement links TRBV10-2 to TRBJ2-5; D remains unclear. CDR3 length: 11 amino acids. The V gene lost 6 bases and the J gene lost 5 bases, with 7 bases spanning the gap. Germline V gene lookup returns CDR1 WSHSY and CDR2 SAAADI. CDR3 sequence (DNA): TGCGCCAGCAGCCCCGGGGAGACCCAGTACTTC. Its translation: CASSPGETQYF.

The V call is TRBV3-1 (or the pseudogene TRBV3-2), the J call TRBJ1-1; D is ambiguous. Deletions cut 0 bases from V and 2 bases from J, with 7 bases between. Germline values: CDR1 LGHDT, CDR2 YNNKEL (reference sequence). The CDR3 runs to 14 residues. The CDR3 region is CASSQEYSNTEAFF. The CDR3 DNA follows: TGTGCCAGCAGCCAAGAATACAGCAACACTGAAGCTTTCTTT.

J is TRBJ1-2 and V is TRBV28, with TRBD1 as a possible D gene (6 bases). Germline V lookup: CDR1 MDHEN, CDR2 SYDVKM. Trimming removed 6 bases from V and 8 bases from J, with 19 bases in between. CDR3 length equals 14 residues. The CDR3: CASSLGANPRGYTF. The CDR3, as DNA: TGTGCCAGCAGCCTGGGGGCCAACCCCCGGGGCTACACCTTC.

The chain uses TRBV18 and TRBJ2-1, with D tentatively TRBD2 (6 bases). CDR3 length: 14 residues. The V end lost 4 bases, the J end lost 3 bases, and 10 bases lay between the germline ends. The V gene's germline CDR1 is KGHSH and CDR2 LQKENI. DNA for the CDR3: TGTGCCAGCTCACGTTCGGGAGTCTACAATGAGCAGTTCTTC. This encodes CASSRSGVYNEQFF.